This passage covers 29 T cell receptor beta chains from one sample sequenced in a study of beta chain features in type 1 diabetes. Whole-study findings and limits: Significant though moderate, a shortening of TCRB CDR3s appeared in all four CD4+ subsets of Type 1 diabetes patients.

Isolated RNA was reverse transcribed in full, so expressed TCRB transcripts were sequenced. Here immunoSEQ multiplex PCR was the method, and the copy in TCRdb shows in-frame clones only, minus some. This sample has about 740,000 clones, with roughly 12% found just once. These receptors have no identified antigens. The sequencing input was naive CD4+ T cells from blood. These receptors all come from a man aged 18 to 35 with type 1 diabetes.

The V and J genes are TRBV5-1 and TRBJ1-4, with D perhaps TRBD1 (6 bases). The ends were cut back, 4 bases at V and 4 bases at J, with 11 bases in the middle. CDR3 length equals 14 residues. CDR1 SGHRS and CDR2 YFSETQ come from the germline V gene. CDR3: CASSGGHVNEKLFF. DNA for the CDR3: TGCGCCAGCAGCGGGGGACACGTTAATGAAAAACTGTTTTTT. Drawing the rest from reference TRBV5-1 and TRBJ1-4, the complete variable domain is KAGVTQTPRYLIKTRGQQVTLSCSPISGHRSVSWYQQTPGQGLQFLFEYFSETQRNKGNFPGRFSGRQFSNSRSEMNVSTLELGDSALYLCASSGGHVNEKLFFGSGTQLSVL.

The chain recombines TRBV7-3 with TRBJ2-1; D is perhaps TRBD1 (6 bases). Between the trimmed V and J ends, which lost 5 bases and 1 base, there was a span of 18 bases. Germline CDR1 is SGHTA and CDR2 is FQGTGA. The CDR3 is 17 residues long. CDR3: CASSPDPYRVSYNEQFF. CDR3 nucleotides: TGTGCCAGCAGCCCCGACCCGTACAGGGTATCCTACAATGAGCAGTTCTTC.

This clone was picked up a small number of times. This chain links TRBV5-1 with TRBJ2-3; D is perhaps TRBD1 or TRBD2 (6 bases each). Trimming cost V 4 bases and J 4 bases, with 28 bases left between them. In germline, CDR1 is SGHRS, CDR2 YFSETQ. The CDR3 totals 19 residues. CDR3 region: CASSTRGAAGVLVSDTQYF. In DNA form, the CDR3 reads TGCGCCAGCAGCACCCGCGGGGCTGCAGGGGTCTTAGTCTCAGATACGCAGTATTTT.

There are a few counts of this clone. The rearrangement links TRBV19 to TRBJ2-7; TRBD2 matches 9 bases. The CDR3 has 16 amino acids. Germline V gene sequence: CDR1 LNHDA, CDR2 SQIVND (reference sequence). Unmatched junction bases numbered 5, after V lost 0 bases and J lost 2 bases. This CDR3 reads CASSIEASGDPYEQYF. CDR3 in DNA: TGTGCCAGTAGTATAGAGGCTAGCGGGGATCCCTACGAGCAGTACTTC.

The chain employs TRBV2 and TRBJ2-3; D is possibly TRBD2 (5 bases). The CDR3 is 15 amino acids. V was cut by 3 bases and J by 6 bases, with 16 bases left in between. Germline V gene sequence: CDR1 SNHLY, CDR2 FYNNEI. The CDR3 nucleotides are TGTGCCAGCAGTGAGGAGAGTAGCGTTTCCGATACGCAGTATTTT. It translates to CASSEESSVSDTQYF.

V usage is TRBV2 and J usage is TRBJ1-6; D is ambiguous. This CDR3 has 13 residues. CDR1 SNHLY and CDR2 FYNNEI come from the germline V gene. The V gene lost 10 bases and the J gene lost 9 bases, with 16 bases spanning the gap. As DNA, the CDR3 is TGTGCCAAGGACTCACCAGCAGGTTCACCCCTCCACTTT. Protein product: CAKDSPAGSPLHF.

This chain connects TRBV29-1 to TRBJ1-2, with TRBD1 matching 8 bases. Germline lookup yields CDR1 SQVTM and CDR2 ANQGSEA. V was clipped by 6 bases and J by 7 bases; unmatched bases: 4. The CDR3 is made up of 11 amino acids. The CDR3 is CSVAQGGGYTF. The CDR3 coding sequence is TGCAGCGTAGCACAGGGGGGTGGCTACACCTTC.

This clone was counted a single time. The rearrangement links TRBV6-5 to TRBJ2-3, with 7 bases fitting TRBD1. The CDR3 extends over 15 amino acids. J lost 0 bases, V lost 2 bases, and 2 bases had no gene match. Germline loops: CDR1 MNHEY, CDR2 SVGAGI. The CDR3 DNA sequence: TGTGCCAGCAGTTACCGGACAGGTAGCACAGATACGCAGTATTTT. Protein product: CASSYRTGSTDTQYF.

V is TRBV7-8 and J is TRBJ2-5; D not resolved. V gave up 1 base and J gave up 4 bases, with 10 bases separating them. Germline lookup yields CDR1 SGHVS and CDR2 FQNEAQ. The CDR3 totals 14 residues. CDR3 coding DNA: TGTGCCAGCAGCTTAGTCCTAGTGGGAGAGACCCAGTACTTC. This translates into CASSLVLVGETQYF.

This clone was seen only a few times. The chain joins TRBV4-1 to TRBJ2-7; TRBD2 matches 7 bases. The germline V gene has CDR1 MGHRA and CDR2 YSYEKL. With V trimmed by 6 bases and J by 7 bases, 9 bases remained unmatched. This CDR3 is 13 amino acids long. The CDR3 spells CASRNSGTLEQYF. DNA for the CDR3: TGCGCCAGCAGGAACAGCGGGACTCTAGAGCAGTACTTC.

Points on this clone: The same CDR3 arises from other DNA sequences in this sample as well. The V gene is TRBV9, the J gene TRBJ1-2; TRBD1 might be the D (6 bases). V was clipped by 0 bases and J by 2 bases, with 8 bases between them. CDR1 and CDR2 from the germline V gene are SGDLS and YYNGEE. This CDR3 is 14 amino acids long. The chain's CDR3 is CASSVATGNYGYTF. CDR3 bases: TGTGCCAGCAGCGTAGCTACAGGGAACTATGGCTACACCTTC.

In its sample, this clone was seen a few times. The chain employs TRBV25-1 and TRBJ2-7, with D maybe TRBD2 (5 bases). With 5 bases removed from V and 5 bases from J, the gap between germline ends came to 22 bases. The CDR3 runs to 16 residues. CDR1 is MGHDK and CDR2 is SYGVNS in the germline V gene. The chain's CDR3 is CASSPRTAAMLHEQYF. The CDR3 DNA sequence: TGTGCCAGCAGTCCGCGGACTGCCGCTATGTTACACGAGCAGTACTTC.

The genes are TRBV4-1 and TRBJ2-2; D possibly corresponds to TRBD2 (5 bases). The V gene's germline CDR1 is MGHRA and CDR2 YSYEKL. Trimming cost V 4 bases and J 12 bases, with 27 bases left between them. The CDR3 covers 17 residues. The CDR3 DNA reads TGCGCCAGCAGCCCCCTGAAGGGCCGGCTAGCAGCCAGGAAGCTGTTTTTT. Translating it yields CASSPLKGRLAARKLFF.

There are a few counts of this clone. The chain links TRBV28 to TRBJ2-1; 9 nucleotides agree with TRBD1. The CDR3 totals 16 residues. V shed 5 bases and J 9 bases; nucleotides not matched to a gene: 14. Germline V gene sequence: CDR1 MDHEN, CDR2 SYDVKM. The DNA of the CDR3 is TGTGCCAGCAGTCCCACCGGGACAGGGACGGAGAGTGAGCAGTTCTTC. Encoded protein: CASSPTGTGTESEQFF.

V and J are TRBV7-9 and TRBJ1-6, with D unresolved. CDR3 size: 11 residues. Germline CDR1 and CDR2: SEHNR and FQNEAQ (reference sequence). Deletions cut 5 bases from V and 11 bases from J, with 7 bases between. The CDR3: CASSGRAPLHF. DNA of the CDR3: TGTGCCAGCAGCGGACGGGCACCCCTCCACTTT.

The chain recombines TRBV27 with TRBJ2-1; D is ambiguous. This CDR3 region has 13 residues. The germline V gene has CDR1 MNHEY and CDR2 SMNVEV (reference sequence). V lost 2 bases to trimming and J lost 9 bases, with 11 bases between them. The CDR3 region has the DNA TGTGCCAGCAGTTTACGACCCCTCATTGAGCAGTTCTTC. As protein: CASSLRPLIEQFF.

In its sample, this clone was seen a few times. The chain is built from TRBV9 and TRBJ1-1, with D uncertain. Germline V lookup: CDR1 SGDLS, CDR2 YYNGEE. The CDR3 sequence is 15 residues long. V lost 0 bases, J lost 1 base, and 10 bases lay in between. In nucleotides, the CDR3 is TGTGCCAGCAGCGTAGGTGTTATGGGGAACACTGAAGCTTTCTTT. Protein product: CASSVGVMGNTEAFF.

Only a few counts were recorded for this clone. The J gene is TRBJ1-6, the V gene TRBV4-1; D gene ambiguous. Germline V CDR1 and CDR2: MGHRA, YSYEKL. Between the trimmed V and J ends, which lost 0 bases and 10 bases, there was a span of 10 bases. The CDR3 sequence is 14 residues long. In nucleotides, the CDR3 is TGCGCCAGCAGCCAAGATTCGGGGTACTCACCCCTCCACTTT. Its protein product is CASSQDSGYSPLHF.

This clone was seen more than once but under ten times. The chain couples TRBV9 to TRBJ1-3; D is undetermined. V lost 0 bases and J 0 bases, leaving 10 bases between the germline ends. Germline V lookup: CDR1 SGDLS, CDR2 YYNGEE. CDR3 length: 16 residues. The CDR3 coding sequence is TGTGCCAGCAGCGTAGGCGGGTCACTCTCTGGAAACACCATATATTTT. This codes for CASSVGGSLSGNTIYF.

The CDR3 nucleotides read TGTGCCAGCTACAGGGGTGGGGACTATGGCTACACCTTC. The encoded protein is CASYRGGDYGYTF. The chain is built from TRBV25-1 and TRBJ1-2; TRBD1 agrees at 7 bases. CDR1 is MGHDK, CDR2 SYGVNS, per germline. Trimming cost V 8 bases and J 3 bases; bases outside gene matches: 6. The CDR3 has 13 residues.

This clone was seen more than once but under ten times. The chain links TRBV19 to TRBJ1-6; D gene ambiguous. The CDR3 is 11 amino acids. CDR1 and CDR2 (germline): LNHDA, SQIVND (reference sequence). V lost 5 bases to trimming and J lost 14 bases, with 10 bases between them. DNA for the CDR3: TGTGCCAGTAGTGCACTATACACCCTCCACTTT. Its protein product is CASSALYTLHF.

V gene TRBV6-5 combines with J gene TRBJ2-1; 9 bases map to TRBD2. The CDR3 is 16 residues long. Trimming took 6 bases from V and 6 from J; bases not matched to a gene: 12. Germline V gene sequence: CDR1 MNHEY, CDR2 SVGAGI. CDR3 sequence: CASRYTRGGQGNEQFF. The CDR3 DNA reads as TGTGCCAGCAGATACACGCGGGGGGGCCAAGGCAATGAGCAGTTCTTC.

This clone came up a few times. The chain has TRBV29-1 and TRBJ1-2; D is possibly TRBD1 (6 bases). The CDR3 is 12 residues long. Trimming removed 3 bases from V and 5 bases from J, with 10 bases in between. The germline V gene has CDR1 SQVTM and CDR2 ANQGSEA. In DNA, the CDR3 is TGCAGCGTTGAGAAAGGACAGTATGGCTACACCTTC. Encoded protein: CSVEKGQYGYTF.

Only a few counts were recorded for this clone. The rearrangement joins TRBV25-1 to TRBJ1-2, with D possibly TRBD1 on 6 matching bases. In germline, CDR1 is MGHDK, CDR2 SYGVNS. The CDR3 runs 13 residues. Between the trimmed V and J ends, which lost 3 bases and 8 bases, there was a span of 13 bases. CDR3 coding DNA: TGTGCCAGCAGTGAGACAGGTTTCGAGGGCTACACCTTC. As protein: CASSETGFEGYTF.

The chain joins TRBV30 to TRBJ2-7; 8 bases line up with TRBD1. This CDR3 spans 13 amino acids. With 5 bases clipped from V and 3 bases from J, the junction kept 6 bases outside the gene matches. Germline V gene data show CDR1 as GTSNPN and CDR2 as SVGIG (reference sequence). CDR3 residues: CAWETGENYEQYF. As DNA, the CDR3 is TGTGCCTGGGAGACAGGGGAAAACTACGAGCAGTACTTC.

This clone was seen more than once but under ten times. The chain uses TRBV21-1 and TRBJ2-7. TRBV21-1 is tagged as a pseudogene. The CDR3 has 11 residues. The CDR3 coding sequence is TGTGCCAGCATAGACGGCTACGAGCAGTACTTC. This codes for CASIDGYEQYF.

This sequence joins TRBV4-1 and TRBJ1-2; D unresolved. Trimming removed 0 bases from V and 8 bases from J, with 16 bases in between. The germline CDR1 and CDR2 sequences are MGHRA and YSYEKL. This CDR3 is 15 amino acids long. The DNA of the CDR3 is TGCGCCAGCAGCCAAGAGGGAGGCACCGTAATAGGCTACACCTTC. It codes for CASSQEGGTVIGYTF.

The rearrangement links TRBV18 to TRBJ2-1, with TRBD2 identical over 7 bases. Germline V lookup: CDR1 KGHSH, CDR2 LQKENI. V shed 2 bases, J shed 8 bases, and the junction held 9 bases outside the gene matches. CDR3 length: 15 residues. CDR3 nucleotide sequence: TGTGCCAGCTCACCAATAGCGGGTTCTAACCATGAGCAGTTCTTC. Translation gives CASSPIAGSNHEQFF.

The CDR3: CASEFTGLQETQYF. CDR3 sequence (DNA): TGTGCCAGCGAGTTTACTGGACTCCAGGAGACCCAGTACTTC. This chain connects TRBV2 to TRBJ2-5, with D possibly being TRBD2 (5 bases). Deletions cut 8 bases from V and 5 bases from J, with 18 bases between. Germline-derived CDR1 and CDR2 are SNHLY and FYNNEI. This CDR3 has 14 residues.